A single sample is the source of the 9 T cell receptor beta chains below, sequenced in a study of T cell changes during pregnancy in multiple sclerosis. Data came from immunoSEQ multiplex PCR; TCRdb stores just in-frame clones and leaves some out. The data show 50,000 to 65,000 clones, around 90% seen once. The sample was CD4+ T cells from peripheral blood mononuclear cells, taken in the first trimester of pregnancy. These receptors were obtained from a female donor with multiple sclerosis, enrolled in a pregnancy study.

The CDR3 region has the DNA TGTGCCAGCAGCGTAGATCGTCAAGAGACCCAGTACTTC. It specifies CASSVDRQETQYF. The chain has TRBV9 and TRBJ2-5, with D unresolved. The CDR3 loop spans 13 amino acids. Trimming removed 0 bases at V and 2 bases at J, with 5 bases between. Germline CDR1 and CDR2: SGDLS and YYNGEE.

This clone was observed once. The chain links TRBV19 to TRBJ2-5; 10 bases align to TRBD2. The CDR3 runs 15 residues. Germline-derived CDR1 and CDR2 are LNHDA and SQIVND (reference sequence). V trimming: 8 bases; J trimming: 7 bases; junction bases outside the gene matches: 13. CDR3 protein: CASSFTSGVGGTQYF. CDR3 DNA: TGTGCCAGTTCGTTTACTAGCGGGGTCGGGGGGACCCAGTACTTC.

The chain carries TRBV2 and TRBJ1-5; 10 bases are shared with TRBD1. Germline V gene lookup returns CDR1 SNHLY and CDR2 FYNNEI. The length of the CDR3 is 16 residues. Germline trimming cut 6 bases from V and 5 bases from J; bases unmatched to any gene: 10. CDR3: CASRYQPGTGDQPQHF. The CDR3, as DNA: TGTGCCAGCAGATATCAACCCGGGACAGGGGATCAGCCCCAGCATTTT.

V gene TRBV5-1 combines with J gene TRBJ2-2, with D uncertain. Germline V CDR1 and CDR2: SGHRS, YFSETQ. This CDR3 has 13 residues. V was clipped by 0 bases and J by 6 bases, with 6 bases between them. This chain's CDR3 is CASSLGVSGELFF. CDR3 nucleotide sequence: TGCGCCAGCAGCTTGGGCGTGTCCGGGGAGCTGTTTTTT.

A word on this clone: The same CDR3 arises from other DNA sequences in this sample as well. V gene TRBV7-8 combines with J gene TRBJ1-1; D is unresolved. Trimming took off 1 base at V and 1 base at J, with 7 bases between the two ends. Germline lookup yields CDR1 SGHVS and CDR2 FQNEAQ. The CDR3 length is 14 residues. The CDR3 here is CASSLVGGNTEAFF. The CDR3 coding sequence is TGTGCCAGCAGCTTAGTCGGCGGGAACACTGAAGCTTTCTTT.

The chain uses TRBV18 and TRBJ2-2; TRBD1 matches at 7 bases. V shed 5 bases and J 1 base; nucleotides not matched to a gene: 4. CDR3 size: 15 residues. Germline lookup yields CDR1 KGHSH and CDR2 LQKENI. In DNA, the CDR3 is TGTGCCAGCTCAAAGAGACAGGGGAACACCGGGGAGCTGTTTTTT. It is translated as CASSKRQGNTGELFF.

In nucleotides, the CDR3 is TGTGCCAGCAGCGGTAGAGGCGGGGGGGCAAAGAACACCGGGGAGCTGTTTTTT. It codes for CASSGRGGGAKNTGELFF. The chain links TRBV9 to TRBJ2-2; 9 positions agree with TRBD2. The CDR3 loop spans 18 amino acids. The V gene end was trimmed by 3 bases and the J gene end by 1 base; junction bases not matched to a gene: 10. Germline V gene data show CDR1 as SGDLS and CDR2 as YYNGEE.

V usage is TRBV5-1 and J usage is TRBJ1-2; perhaps TRBD1 as D (6 bases). Deletions cut 2 bases from V and 7 bases from J, with 9 bases between. There are 12 residues in the CDR3. The germline CDR1 and CDR2 sequences are SGHRS and YFSETQ. This chain's CDR3 is CASSFDRSGYTF. CDR3 nucleotides: TGCGCCAGCAGCTTCGACAGGTCTGGCTACACCTTC. The whole variable domain, filled in from reference TRBV5-1 and TRBJ1-2, reads KAGVTQTPRYLIKTRGQQVTLSCSPISGHRSVSWYQQTPGQGLQFLFEYFSETQRNKGNFPGRFSGRQFSNSRSEMNVSTLELGDSALYLCASSFDRSGYTFGSGTRLTVV.

V gene TRBV9 combines with J gene TRBJ2-2; TRBD1 agrees at 8 bases. The CDR3 has 17 amino acids. The J segment lost 5 bases and the V segment lost 0 bases, leaving 9 bases of the junction unmatched. The germline CDR1 and CDR2 sequences are SGDLS and YYNGEE. The CDR3: CASSVGQGRGRTGELFF. CDR3 bases: TGTGCCAGCAGCGTAGGTCAAGGCAGGGGGCGAACCGGGGAGCTGTTTTTT.